The present T cell receptor (beta chain) was sequenced within a study of T cell changes during pregnancy in multiple sclerosis. The CDR3 consists of 15 residues. Trimming cost V 1 base and J 0 bases, with 6 bases left between them. Germline values: CDR1 SGHTA, CDR2 FQGNSA. TCRdb keeps only in-frame clones here, not all; method: immunoSEQ multiplex PCR. The table lists roughly 63,000 clones, 93% of them singletons. This chain joins TRBV7-2 and TRBJ2-2, with D possibly being TRBD2 (6 bases). This receptor was obtained from a female donor with multiple sclerosis, enrolled in a pregnancy study. The material was CD8+ T cells from peripheral blood mononuclear cells, obtained in the second trimester of pregnancy. CDR3 DNA: TGTGCCAGCAGCTTAGGGGGGGCGAACACCGGGGAGCTGTTTTTT. This gives the protein CASSLGGANTGELFF.